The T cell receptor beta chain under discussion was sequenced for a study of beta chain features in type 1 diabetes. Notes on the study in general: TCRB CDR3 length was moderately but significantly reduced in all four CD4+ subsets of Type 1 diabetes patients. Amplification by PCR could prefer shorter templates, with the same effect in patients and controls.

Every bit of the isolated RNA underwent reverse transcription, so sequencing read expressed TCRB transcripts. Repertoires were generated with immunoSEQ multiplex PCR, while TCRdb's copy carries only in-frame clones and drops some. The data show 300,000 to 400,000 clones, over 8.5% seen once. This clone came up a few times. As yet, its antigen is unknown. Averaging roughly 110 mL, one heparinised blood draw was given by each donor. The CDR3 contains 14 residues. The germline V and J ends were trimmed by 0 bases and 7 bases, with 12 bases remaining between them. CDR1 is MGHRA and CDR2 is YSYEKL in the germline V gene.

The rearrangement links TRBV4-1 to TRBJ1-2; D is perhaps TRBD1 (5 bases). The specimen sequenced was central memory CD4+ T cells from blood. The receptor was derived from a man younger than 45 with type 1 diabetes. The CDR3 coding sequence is TGCGCCAGCAGCCAAGAAACAGGAAGACGTGGCTACACCTTC. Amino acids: CASSQETGRRGYTF.